The rows below give T cell receptor beta chains drawn from one sample of a study of CD8 T cells in ankylosing spondylitis. TCRdb independently ran MiXCR on the 5' RACE reads; one entry per CDR3 protein. The table records 300,000 to 350,000 distinct CDR3 sequences, less than 25% of them present only once. Sequences were obtained from blood, either unsorted or a sorted T cell fraction (not recorded which). All receptors derive from a female donor with ankylosing spondylitis or in good health (not recorded which). CDR3s leave out the opening cysteine and the closing phenylalanine or tryptophan.

CDR3 | J | V
ASSGGDHNEQF | TRBJ2-1 | TRBV6-4
SARAMEQGTDTQY | TRBJ2-3 | TRBV20-1
ASSPQGPLYNEQF | TRBJ2-1 | TRBV7-9
SFSSGRRQETQY | TRBJ2-5 | TRBV20-1
ASNMGLAGGETQY | TRBJ2-5 | TRBV12-3/TRBV12-4
SVGQKNSPLH | TRBJ1-6 | TRBV29-1
ASSLAMGGGKRFHEQY | TRBJ2-7 | TRBV7-2
SVEDRGRTDTQY | TRBJ2-3 | TRBV29-1
ASSLDYRESGAF | TRBJ1-1 | TRBV5-1
ASSEDWLGSPLH | TRBJ1-6 | TRBV25-1
ASRSTGTGIGYGYT | TRBJ1-2 | TRBV12-3/TRBV12-4
ASSLGLSYNEQY | TRBJ2-7 | TRBV7-9
AISESSETQY | TRBJ2-5 | TRBV10-3
SPLGGQRYYNEQF | TRBJ2-1 | TRBV20-1
AWSRGLLGSGSVENIQY | TRBJ2-4 | TRBV30
AKTGGSYNEQF | TRBJ2-1 | TRBV23-1
ASSPFRGREQY | TRBJ2-7 | TRBV27
ATSQTGLPYEQY | TRBJ2-7 | TRBV24-1
SASGVSYEQY | TRBJ2-7 | TRBV20-1
ASSVQPNYGYT | TRBJ1-2 | TRBV12-3/TRBV12-4
ASSPRDSGGTDTQY | TRBJ2-3 | TRBV9
ASSPSPSGHYNEQF | TRBJ2-1 | TRBV27
ASSLVTSGSSTDTQY | TRBJ2-3 | TRBV5-5
ASSVLAGGRTDTQY | TRBJ2-3 | TRBV7-2
ASSYRRGRVTEAF | TRBJ1-1 | TRBV6-5
ASGMDRSSYNEQF | TRBJ2-1 | TRBV12-5
SARGTALGPD | TRBJ1-1 | TRBV20-1
ASSTTSASYEQY | TRBJ2-7 | TRBV5-1
ASSYIGPYEQY | TRBJ2-7 | TRBV6-5
SVGYTRQANYGYT | TRBJ1-2 | TRBV29-1
ASSSDTRTSGRARDTQY | TRBJ2-3 | TRBV6-5
ASSRQGGGVSEQY | TRBJ2-7 | TRBV5-6
ASSVISGGVGYGYT | TRBJ1-2 | TRBV7-9
ASRGLAGGSSYEQY | TRBJ2-7 | TRBV27
ASTGPGANVLT | TRBJ2-6 | TRBV19
ASSIRDNREAF | TRBJ1-1 | TRBV21-1
ASSLFAGVETQY | TRBJ2-5 | TRBV27
SGRTGNTQY | TRBJ2-3 | TRBV29-1
ASSTGRLDLYNEQF | TRBJ2-1 | TRBV19
SYSGTSSYNEQF | TRBJ2-1 | TRBV20-1
ASSLGLASVLT | TRBJ2-6 | TRBV6-1
ASSLGRRAYNEQF | TRBJ2-1 | TRBV12-3/TRBV12-4
ASTKGAGQGYNGQF | TRBJ2-1 | TRBV9
ASQPGTKGSYEQY | TRBJ2-7 | TRBV28
ASSVQRDRATDTQY | TRBJ2-3 | TRBV7-6
ASSRGRSQETQY | TRBJ2-5 | TRBV7-6
ASSPQVAGNTIY | TRBJ1-3 | TRBV4-3
ASSLVGSHTDTQY | TRBJ2-3 | TRBV5-1
CARRYRALRGYNEQF | TRBJ2-1 | TRBV20-1
SAALAGGSTDTQY | TRBJ2-3 | TRBV20-1
SVQFSSGNTIY | TRBJ1-3 | TRBV29-1
ASSYTPYSNQPQH | TRBJ1-5 | TRBV6-5